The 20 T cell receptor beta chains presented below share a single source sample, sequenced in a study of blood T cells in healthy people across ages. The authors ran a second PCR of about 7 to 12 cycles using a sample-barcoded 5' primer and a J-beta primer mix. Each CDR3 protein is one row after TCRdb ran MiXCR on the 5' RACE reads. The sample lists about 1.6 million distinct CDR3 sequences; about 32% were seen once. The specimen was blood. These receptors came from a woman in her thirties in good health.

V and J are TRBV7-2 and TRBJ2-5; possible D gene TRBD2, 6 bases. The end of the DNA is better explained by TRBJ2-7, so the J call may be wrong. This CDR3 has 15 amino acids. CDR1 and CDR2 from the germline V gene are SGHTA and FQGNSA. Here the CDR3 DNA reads TGTGCCAGCAGCTTAGACGGGAGTGGGGCTTACGAGCAGTACTTC. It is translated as CASSLDGSGAYEQYF.

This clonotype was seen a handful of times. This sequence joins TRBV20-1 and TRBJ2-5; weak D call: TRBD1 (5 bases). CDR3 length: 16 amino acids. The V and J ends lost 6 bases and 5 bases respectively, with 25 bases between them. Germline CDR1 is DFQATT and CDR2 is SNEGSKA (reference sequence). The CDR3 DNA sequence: TGCAGTGCCGCCTCATTTGCAGGGCCAGGTGCGGAGACCCAGTACTTC. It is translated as CSAASFAGPGAETQYF.

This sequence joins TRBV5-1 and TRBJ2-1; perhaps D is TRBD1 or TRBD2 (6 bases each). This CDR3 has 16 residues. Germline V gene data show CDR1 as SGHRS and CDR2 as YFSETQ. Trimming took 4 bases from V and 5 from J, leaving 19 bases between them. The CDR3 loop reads CASSTWTDGEDNEQFF. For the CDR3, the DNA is TGCGCCAGCAGCACCTGGACAGACGGGGAGGACAATGAGCAGTTCTTC.

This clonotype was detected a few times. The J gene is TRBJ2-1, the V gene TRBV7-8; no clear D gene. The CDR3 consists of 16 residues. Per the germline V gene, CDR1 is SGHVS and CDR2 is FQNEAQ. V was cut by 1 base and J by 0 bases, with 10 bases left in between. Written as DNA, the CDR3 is TGTGCCAGCAGCTTAGTACGACTCAGCTCCTACAATGAGCAGTTCTTC. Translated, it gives CASSLVRLSSYNEQFF.

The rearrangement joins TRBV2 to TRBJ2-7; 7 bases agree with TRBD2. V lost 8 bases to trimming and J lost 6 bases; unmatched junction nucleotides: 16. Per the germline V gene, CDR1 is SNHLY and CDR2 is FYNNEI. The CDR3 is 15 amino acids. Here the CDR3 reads CASGTTSAVSSEQYF. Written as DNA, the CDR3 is TGTGCCAGCGGTACAACTAGCGCCGTTTCTTCCGAGCAGTACTTC.

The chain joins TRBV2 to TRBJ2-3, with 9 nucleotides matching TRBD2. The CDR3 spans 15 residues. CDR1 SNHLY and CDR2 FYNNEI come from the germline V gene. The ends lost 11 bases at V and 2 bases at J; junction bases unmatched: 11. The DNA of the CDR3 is TGTGCCGGAAGGGAGACTAGCGGTTTCACAGATACGCAGTATTTT. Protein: CAGRETSGFTDTQYF. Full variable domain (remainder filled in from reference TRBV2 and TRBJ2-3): EPEVTQTPSHQVTQMGQEVILRCVPISNHLYFYWYRQILGQKVEFLVSFYNNEISEKSEIFDDQFSVERPDGSNFTLKIRSTKLEDSAMYFCAGRETSGFTDTQYFGPGTRLTVL.

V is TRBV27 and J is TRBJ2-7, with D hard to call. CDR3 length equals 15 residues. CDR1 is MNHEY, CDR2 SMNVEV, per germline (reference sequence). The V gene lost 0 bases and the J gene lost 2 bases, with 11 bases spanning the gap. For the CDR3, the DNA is TGTGCCAGCAGTTTATCTGGGTGGGTTCCCTACGAGCAGTACTTC. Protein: CASSLSGWVPYEQYF.

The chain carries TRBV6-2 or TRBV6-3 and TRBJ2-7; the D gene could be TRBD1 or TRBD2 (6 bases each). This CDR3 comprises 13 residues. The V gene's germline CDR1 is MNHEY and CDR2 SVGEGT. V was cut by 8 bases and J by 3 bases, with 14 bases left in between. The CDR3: CASAGHPNYEQYF. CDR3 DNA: TGTGCCAGCGCGGGACACCCTAACTACGAGCAGTACTTC.

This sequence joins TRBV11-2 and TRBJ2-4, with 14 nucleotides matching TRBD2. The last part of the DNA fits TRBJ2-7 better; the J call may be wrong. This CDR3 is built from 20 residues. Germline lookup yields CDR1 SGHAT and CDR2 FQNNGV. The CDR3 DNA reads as TGTGCCAGCAGCAGTGGGACTAGCGGGGGCCTAAGAACTTTTACCTACGAGCAGTACTTC. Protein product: CASSSGTSGGLRTFTYEQYF.

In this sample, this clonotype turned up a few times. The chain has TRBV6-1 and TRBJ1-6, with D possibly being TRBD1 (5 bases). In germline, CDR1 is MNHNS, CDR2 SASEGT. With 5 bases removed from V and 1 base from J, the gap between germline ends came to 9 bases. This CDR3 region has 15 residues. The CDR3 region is CASSPEGSYNSPLHF. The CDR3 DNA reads TGTGCCAGCAGTCCCGAGGGGTCCTATAATTCACCCCTCCACTTT.

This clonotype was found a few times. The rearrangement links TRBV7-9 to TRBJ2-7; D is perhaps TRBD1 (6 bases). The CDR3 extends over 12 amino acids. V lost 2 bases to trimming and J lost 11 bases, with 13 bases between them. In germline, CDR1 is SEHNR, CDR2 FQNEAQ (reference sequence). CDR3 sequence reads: CASSLTGTWEYF. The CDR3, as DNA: TGTGCCAGCAGCTTAACGGGGACATGGGAGTACTTC.

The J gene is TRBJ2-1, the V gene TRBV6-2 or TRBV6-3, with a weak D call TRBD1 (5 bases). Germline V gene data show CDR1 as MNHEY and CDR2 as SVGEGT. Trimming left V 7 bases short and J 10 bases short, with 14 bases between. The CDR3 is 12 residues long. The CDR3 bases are TGTGCCAGCACCTACCCAACAGGAGAGCAGTTCTTC. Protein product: CASTYPTGEQFF.

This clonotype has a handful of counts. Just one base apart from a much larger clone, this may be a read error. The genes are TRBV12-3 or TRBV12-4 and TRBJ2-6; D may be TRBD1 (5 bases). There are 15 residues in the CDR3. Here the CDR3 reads CASHPGVSGANVRTF. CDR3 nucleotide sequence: TGTGCCAGCCACCCTGGCGTCTCTGGGGCCAACGTCCGGACTTTC.

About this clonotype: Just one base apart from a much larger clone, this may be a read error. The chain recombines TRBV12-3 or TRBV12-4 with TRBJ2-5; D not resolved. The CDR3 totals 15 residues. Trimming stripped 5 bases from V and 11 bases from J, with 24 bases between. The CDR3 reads CASSARVSGPNEQYF. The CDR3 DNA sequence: TGTGCCAGCAGTGCCCGGGTCAGTGGTCCCAATGAGCAGTACTTC.

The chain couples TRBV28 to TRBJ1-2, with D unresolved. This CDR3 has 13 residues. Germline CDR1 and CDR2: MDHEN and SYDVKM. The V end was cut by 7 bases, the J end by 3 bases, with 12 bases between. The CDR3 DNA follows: TGTGCCAGCACCTTCCAAGGCTACTATGGCTACACCTTC. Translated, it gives CASTFQGYYGYTF.

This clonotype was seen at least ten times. This chain's CDR3 is CASSLGGQPQHF. CDR3 nucleotides: TGTGCCAGCAGTTTGGGGGGCCAGCCCCAGCATTTT. This rearrangement joins TRBV7-9 to TRBJ1-5, with D possibly TRBD1 on 6 matching bases. Germline assignment: CDR1 SEHNR and CDR2 FQNEAQ (reference sequence). With 6 bases removed from V and 7 bases from J, the gap between germline ends came to 10 bases. The length of the CDR3 is 12 residues.

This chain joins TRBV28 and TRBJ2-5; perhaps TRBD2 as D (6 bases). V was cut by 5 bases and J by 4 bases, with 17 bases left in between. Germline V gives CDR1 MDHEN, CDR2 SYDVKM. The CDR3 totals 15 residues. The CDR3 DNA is TGTGCCAGCAGTCAGTCCGGGGCGGGATTAGAGACCCAGTACTTC. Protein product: CASSQSGAGLETQYF. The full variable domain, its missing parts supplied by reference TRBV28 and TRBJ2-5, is DVKVTQSSRYLVKRTGEKVFLECVQDMDHENMFWYRQDPGLGLRLIYFSYDVKMKEKGDIPEGYSVSREKKERFSLILESASTNQTSMYLCASSQSGAGLETQYFGPGTRLLVL.

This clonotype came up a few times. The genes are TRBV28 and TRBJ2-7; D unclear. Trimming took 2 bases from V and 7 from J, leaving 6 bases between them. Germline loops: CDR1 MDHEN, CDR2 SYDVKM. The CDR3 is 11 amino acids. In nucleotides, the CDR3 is TGTGCCAGCAGTTTACAGTTTGAGCAGTACTTC. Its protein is CASSLQFEQYF.

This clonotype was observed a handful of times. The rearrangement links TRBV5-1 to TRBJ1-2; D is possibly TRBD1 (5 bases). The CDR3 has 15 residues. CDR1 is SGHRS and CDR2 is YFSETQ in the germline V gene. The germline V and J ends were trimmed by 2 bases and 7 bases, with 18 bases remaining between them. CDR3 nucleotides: TGCGCCAGCAGCTTCGGAGTGCAGGGCCAAACTGGCTACACCTTC. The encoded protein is CASSFGVQGQTGYTF.

The CDR3: CASTRWGGETQYF. CDR3 sequence (DNA): TGTGCCAGCACCCGCTGGGGAGGCGAGACCCAGTACTTC. V is TRBV11-2 and J is TRBJ2-5; D may be TRBD2 (6 bases). Germline V lookup: CDR1 SGHAT, CDR2 FQNNGV. The CDR3 consists of 13 residues. Trimming cost V 7 bases and J 5 bases, with 14 bases left between them.